The TCR beta chain described here comes from a study of blood T cells in healthy people across ages. Combining a sample-barcoded 5' primer with a J-beta primer mix, a second PCR ran for roughly 6 to 12 cycles. The study obtained at least 2.5 million CDR3-containing paired-end reads from every sample. TCRdb independently ran MiXCR on the 5' RACE reads; one entry per CDR3 protein. The sample yields roughly 1.7 million distinct CDR3 sequences, about 35% seen once. The sample holds many counts of this clonotype. Sequenced sample: blood. The origin of this receptor is a woman in her twenties or thirties in good health.

The CDR3: CASSPRTSGSHEQYF. The DNA for the CDR3 is TGTGCCAGCAGCCCGCGGACTAGCGGGAGCCACGAGCAGTACTTC. The rearrangement links TRBV4-2 to TRBJ2-7, with 13 bases lining up with TRBD2. CDR3 size: 15 residues. CDR1 LGHNA and CDR2 YNFKEQ come from the germline V gene. The V gene end was trimmed by 4 bases and the J gene end by 5 bases; junction bases not matched to a gene: 5.